The 7 T cell receptor beta chains below were found in one sample sequenced in a study of shared clonotypes between healthy human individuals. Generated by immunoSEQ multiplex PCR, the TCRdb table keeps only in-frame clones and is missing some. The data show millions of clones, about 95% seen once. Source material: naive CD4+ T cells sorted from blood. Indicated subset: CD45RA+ positively selected. These receptors all stem from a young man in good health.

This clone was counted only a few times. This rearrangement joins TRBV5-1 to TRBJ1-4; weak D call: TRBD1 (5 bases). Germline V gene sequence: CDR1 SGHRS, CDR2 YFSETQ. Trimming pared 5 bases from V and 0 bases from J, leaving 8 bases between. The CDR3 spans 14 residues. The CDR3 loop reads CASRDTPTNEKLFF. The CDR3 DNA reads TGCGCCAGCAGGGACACCCCAACTAATGAAAAACTGTTTTTT.

This clone was seen just once. The chain recombines TRBV27 with TRBJ1-2; D unresolved. This CDR3 has 13 residues. Germline V lookup: CDR1 MNHEY, CDR2 SMNVEV (reference sequence). V was cut by 6 bases and J by 4 bases, with 12 bases left in between. The CDR3, as DNA: TGTGCCAGCAGGAACGATGGACCCTATGGCTACACCTTC. Protein sequence: CASRNDGPYGYTF.

This clone was detected many times. The rearrangement joins TRBV29-1 to TRBJ2-7, with D perhaps matching TRBD1 (5 bases). V gave up 1 base and J gave up 3 bases, with 13 bases separating them. Per the germline V gene, CDR1 is SQVTM and CDR2 is ANQGSEA. The CDR3 totals 14 residues. The CDR3 loop is CSVEVRVILYEQYF. CDR3 DNA sequence: TGCAGCGTTGAAGTCAGGGTTATCCTCTACGAGCAGTACTTC.

The V gene is TRBV27, the J gene TRBJ2-7; TRBD1 might be the D (6 bases). Per germline, CDR1 MNHEY and CDR2 SMNVEV (reference sequence). The V gene lost 4 bases and the J gene lost 4 bases, with 11 bases spanning the gap. CDR3 length: 13 amino acids. The CDR3 nucleotides are TGTGCCAGCAGTTCCAGGGGAGCGTACGAGCAGTACTTC. Translation: CASSSRGAYEQYF.

The chain couples TRBV7-9 to TRBJ2-3, with 10 bases that match TRBD1. Germline CDR1 SEHNR, CDR2 FQNEAQ (reference sequence). The CDR3 totals 14 residues. V was clipped by 7 bases and J by 6 bases; unmatched bases: 7. As DNA, the CDR3 is TGTGCCAGCACCGAGGGGACAGGGGCCGATACGCAGTATTTT. This translates into CASTEGTGADTQYF.

The V call is TRBV5-1, the J call TRBJ1-2; no clear D. Germline CDR1 is SGHRS and CDR2 is YFSETQ. V lost 0 bases to trimming and J lost 5 bases, with 14 bases between them. The CDR3 is 15 residues long. The CDR3 protein is CASSLASEGGYGYTF. CDR3 DNA: TGCGCCAGCAGCTTGGCCAGTGAGGGAGGGTATGGCTACACCTTC.

The chain joins TRBV5-6 to TRBJ2-1, with a possible D match to TRBD2 (6 bases). V lost 3 bases, J lost 5 bases, and 18 bases lay in between. CDR3 length equals 16 residues. Germline V CDR1 and CDR2: SGHDT, YYEEEE. The CDR3, as DNA: TGTGCCAGCAGCTCCTATCCGGGACTCCTAAACAATGAGCAGTTCTTC. Translating it yields CASSSYPGLLNNEQFF.